One sample yielded the 10 T cell receptor beta chains listed below, sequenced in a study of blood T cell repertoires in COVID-19. The data were produced by immunoSEQ multiplex PCR, yet TCRdb's version contains in-frame clones alone and is incomplete. This table holds over 85,000 clones, around 87% found once. The sequenced sample consisted of peripheral blood. These receptors came from a human donor with acute or convalescent COVID-19. The donor label of this sample is uncertain.

The chain carries TRBV23-1 and TRBJ1-1; a weak D match, TRBD1 (6 bases). TRBV23-1 is reported as an ORF; its role is uncertain. CDR3 length: 15 amino acids. The V and J ends lost 0 bases and 5 bases respectively, with 13 bases between them. CDR3 residues: CASSQSTAGVTEAFF. CDR3 sequence (DNA): TGCGCCAGCAGTCAATCGACGGCAGGGGTTACTGAAGCTTTCTTT.

This chain links TRBV9 with TRBJ2-2; D possibly corresponds to TRBD1 (6 bases). CDR3 length: 15 residues. CDR1 is SGDLS and CDR2 is YYNGEE in the germline V gene. Trimming took 2 bases from V and 3 from J, leaving 11 bases between them. The CDR3 nucleotides read TGTGCCAGCAGCGTGGGGGCAGACTACACCGGGGAGCTGTTTTTT. Protein: CASSVGADYTGELFF.

The V gene is TRBV7-2, the J gene TRBJ1-2; 7 bases are shared with TRBD1. Germline lookup yields CDR1 SGHTA and CDR2 FQGNSA. J gave up 5 bases and V 1 base, and 13 bases lay outside the gene matches. This CDR3 is 17 amino acids long. CDR3 coding DNA: TGTGCCAGCAGCTTAGTCGGAGGGGACAGACATTTTTATGGCTACACCTTC. Translating it yields CASSLVGGDRHFYGYTF.

The rearrangement links TRBV28 to TRBJ1-5; TRBD1 agrees at 11 bases. Per germline, CDR1 MDHEN and CDR2 SYDVKM. V dropped 4 bases and J dropped 2; count of bases not matched to a gene: 10. The CDR3 sequence is 18 residues long. CDR3 amino acids: CASSSRPWTGGGNQPQHF. The CDR3 DNA follows: TGTGCCAGCAGTTCCCGGCCCTGGACAGGGGGCGGCAATCAGCCCCAGCATTTT.

The V gene is TRBV5-6, the J gene TRBJ1-4, with TRBD1 identical over 8 bases. The germline gives CDR1 SGHDT, CDR2 YYEEEE. This CDR3 is 14 amino acids long. Trimming removed 4 bases from V and 7 bases from J; junction bases left unmatched: 6. The CDR3 here is CASSVGQGAEKLFF. The CDR3 DNA sequence: TGTGCCAGCAGCGTTGGGCAGGGGGCTGAAAAACTGTTTTTT.

This clone has only one observation. Sequence at one end of the junction differs from germline and may be a read error. The rearrangement joins TRBV7-7 to TRBJ2-2; 7 bases fit TRBD1. The CDR3 spans 15 residues. From germline, CDR1 is SSHAT and CDR2 FNYEAQ (reference sequence). In DNA, the CDR3 is TGTGCTAGCAGCCCCAGGGGGAGTGGGACCGGGGAGCTGTTTTTT. This codes for CASSPRGSGTGELFF.

This CDR3 is CASSPGLRGGQETQYF. In DNA, the CDR3 is TGTGCCAGCAGCCCCGGCCTGCGGGGGGGCCAAGAGACCCAGTACTTC. The chain couples TRBV9 to TRBJ2-5; 9 bases fit TRBD2. Germline assignment: CDR1 SGDLS and CDR2 YYNGEE. The CDR3 contains 16 residues. Trimming removed 4 bases from V and 1 base from J; junction bases left unmatched: 8.

V gene TRBV7-9 combines with J gene TRBJ1-1; D may be TRBD1 (6 bases). Trimming left V 3 bases short and J 6 bases short, with 11 bases between. The CDR3 contains 13 residues. Germline V lookup: CDR1 SEHNR, CDR2 FQNEAQ (reference sequence). Here the CDR3 DNA reads TGTGCCAGCAGCTTTCAGGGGTTCCCTGAAGCTTTCTTT. Protein: CASSFQGFPEAFF.

The V call is TRBV29-1, the J call TRBJ1-2; 8 bases line up with TRBD1. Unmatched junction bases numbered 9, after V lost 3 bases and J lost 3 bases. The CDR3 length is 15 residues. Looked up from germline, CDR1 is SQVTM and CDR2 is ANQGSEA. The CDR3 sequence is CSVDKAGGADYGYTF. Here the CDR3 DNA reads TGCAGCGTTGATAAGGCAGGGGGCGCTGACTATGGCTACACCTTC.

V is TRBV27 and J is TRBJ1-5; 9 bases fit TRBD1. This CDR3 is built from 14 residues. V was clipped by 4 bases and J by 5 bases; unmatched bases: 3. Germline V gene sequence: CDR1 MNHEY, CDR2 SMNVEV (reference sequence). Here the CDR3 DNA reads TGTGCCAGCAGTTCCACAGGGGGCGATCAGCCCCAGCATTTT. Amino acid sequence: CASSSTGGDQPQHF.